This T cell receptor beta chain was sequenced in a study of blood T cell repertoires in COVID-19. J lost 2 bases, V lost 1 base, and 9 bases had no gene match. This CDR3 spans 17 amino acids. Germline V lookup: CDR1 MDHEN, CDR2 SYDVKM. The method was immunoSEQ multiplex PCR; TCRdb's version includes in-frame clones alone and lacks a portion of them. The repertoire holds approximately 170,000 clones, with approximately 87% as singletons. This clone was detected once. Clinical histories supplied by participants themselves formed the basis of cohort assignment. The chain has TRBV28 and TRBJ2-3, with 7 bases that match TRBD1. The sample was PBMCs or T cells enriched from blood (not recorded which). This TCR came from a woman in her forties or fifties who had recovered from COVID-19. This chain's CDR3 is CASSLSRAGGYTDTQYF. CDR3 DNA sequence: TGTGCCAGCAGTTTATCAAGGGCAGGGGGTTACACAGATACGCAGTATTTT.